The rows below give T cell receptor beta chains drawn from one sample of a study of blood T cell repertoires in COVID-19. Sequencing was performed with immunoSEQ multiplex PCR; in TCRdb, only in-frame clones are kept and a portion is missing. The sample records 150,000 to 200,000 clones, around 80% being singletons. The sample consisted of PBMCs or T cells enriched from blood (not recorded which). The receptors originated from a middle-aged man who had recovered from COVID-19. CDR3s include the opening cysteine and the closing phenylalanine or tryptophan. The D gene is left open where the match is weak. Clone size is shown for a subset of rows, as once, few, many or a class of expanded clone.

J | D | V | size | DNA | CDR3
TRBJ1-1 | TRBD1 | TRBV2 | - | TGTGCCAGCATGAGGGACAGGGGGCGGACTGAAGCTTTCTTT | CASMRDRGRTEAFF
TRBJ1-2 | TRBD1 | TRBV18 | - | TGTGCCAGCTCACGACAGGGAGACTATGGCTACACCTTC | CASSRQGDYGYTF
TRBJ2-5 | - | TRBV5-6 | - | TGTGCCAAGCAGCCCCCCTGGTCGGCGGGGTATAGAGAGACCCAGTACTTC | CAKQPPWSAGYRETQYF
TRBJ1-5 | TRBD1 | TRBV2 | - | TGTGCCAGCAGCGGGACAGGGGAGGTTCAGCCCCAGCATTTT | CASSGTGEVQPQHF
TRBJ2-5 | - | TRBV7-3 | - | TGTGCCAGCAGCTTTTCCGACCCGGGGACCCAGTACTTC | CASSFSDPGTQYF
TRBJ1-6 | - | TRBV23-1 | - | TGCGCCAGCAGTCAATTTAGGGGCAGCTATAATTCACCCCTCCACTTT | CASSQFRGSYNSPLHF
TRBJ1-6 | - | TRBV18 | - | TGTGCCAGCTCGCCGGCGGGGGATCCACCCCTCCACTTT | CASSPAGDPPLHF
TRBJ2-1 | - | TRBV2 | - | TGTGCCAGCAGTGATAGACAGGAGAAAGAGCAGTTCTTC | CASSDRQEKEQFF
TRBJ2-4 | - | TRBV19 | - | TGTGCCAGTAGTCCCGACCCGGGGTTTGCCAAAAACATTCAGTACTTC | CASSPDPGFAKNIQYF
TRBJ1-1 | - | TRBV7-8 | once | TGTGCCAGCAGCTTAGGATACGTGTCTCCGGTAGACACTGAAGCTTTCTTT | CASSLGYVSPVDTEAFF
TRBJ2-7 | - | TRBV6-5 | - | TGTGCCAGCACCTTACACGTCTACGAGCAGTACTTC | CASTLHVYEQYF
TRBJ2-1 | TRBD2 | TRBV6-4 | few | TGTGCCAGCAGTCGGACTAGCGGGGGGTACAATGAGCAGTTCTTC | CASSRTSGGYNEQFF
TRBJ2-1 | TRBD1 | TRBV19 | - | TGTGCCAGTAGGGGACAGCCAGGTTATGATGAGCAGTTCTTC | CASRGQPGYDEQFF
TRBJ2-5 | - | TRBV2 | - | TGTGCCAGCTTAGGGACATTCTTGGGAGAGACCCAGTACTTC | CASLGTFLGETQYF
TRBJ1-4 | - | TRBV6-5 | - | TGTGCCAGCAGTTTACGAGGTTATAATGAAAAACTGTTTTTT | CASSLRGYNEKLFF
TRBJ1-2 | - | TRBV30 | few | TGTGCCTGGAGGATCGAAGGGGGTCCCTATGGCTACACCTTC | CAWRIEGGPYGYTF
TRBJ1-5 | - | TRBV2 | few | TGTGCCAGCCACGGTTATAGCAATCAGCCCCAGCATTTT | CASHGYSNQPQHF
TRBJ2-1 | TRBD2 | TRBV5-4 | once | TGTGCCAGCAGCTTGGGTAGCGGGGGGGTTTACAATGAGCAGTTCTTC | CASSLGSGGVYNEQFF